This T cell receptor (beta chain) was sequenced during a study of blood T cell repertoires in COVID-19. About the study: Material from acute and convalescent COVID-19 was sourced from the United States, Italy and Spain.

This CDR3 region has 15 residues. Germline CDR1 and CDR2: SNHLY and FYNNEI. J was trimmed by 7 bases and V by 8 bases; bases with no gene match: 11. Only in-frame clones appear in the TCRdb table, and some are missing; sequencing was by immunoSEQ multiplex PCR. The table records 250,000 to 300,000 clones, approximately 86% of them present only once. The chain links TRBV2 to TRBJ1-6; 7 positions match TRBD1. Sequencing was done on a sample of peripheral blood. The receptor comes from a woman between 45 and 60 years old who had recovered from COVID-19. CDR3 DNA sequence: TGTGCCAGCGCCGAGACCGGGACAGTAAATTCACCCCTCCACTTT. Protein sequence: CASAETGTVNSPLHF.